This T cell receptor beta chain was retrieved from a study of STAT5B mutations in CD4+ large granular lymphocyte leukemia. Regarding the study as a whole: Compared with healthy controls (2/35), patient top clones favored TRBV06 (8/27). Main leukemic clonotypes were patient-specific, but roughly 25% appeared at low frequency elsewhere. The CD4+ versus CD8+ T-LGLL clonality difference may reflect limited sample size.

Measured with immunoSEQ multiplex PCR; TCRdb has only the in-frame clones, and not every one. The top ten clones hold less than 4.5% of a sample with around 30,000 clones, around four fifths of them seen once. Concerning this clone: Its antigen is still unknown.

V was shortened by 7 bases and J by 1 base, with 12 bases between the two germline ends. There are 14 residues in the CDR3. The chain couples TRBV23-1 to TRBJ2-3; a possible D gene is TRBD2 (5 bases). TRBV23-1 is placed among ORFs of uncertain function. The sequenced sample consisted of CD4+ T cells from blood buffy coats. The sequence was collected from a human donor in good health. The CDR3 protein is CASTTSGRTDTQYF. The CDR3 DNA reads as TGCGCCAGCACTACGAGCGGCCGCACAGATACGCAGTATTTT.